Listed below are T cell receptor beta chains from one sample, sequenced in a study of T cell responses to AZD1222 COVID-19 vaccine. The protocol was immunoSEQ multiplex PCR, while the TCRdb copy is restricted to in-frame clones and leaves out a portion. The data contain about 130,000 clones, 92% of them singletons. The sequences come from peripheral blood, collected on day 0 of AZD1222 vaccination. These receptors came from an adult in good health. The conserved cysteine and the conserved F or W are not part of the CDR3 here. Not every row has a clone size; where given, it reads once, few, many or a size class.

clone size: few; V gene: TRBV19; J gene: TRBJ1-5; CDR3 protein: ASSMVRTGNQPQH
clone size: few; V gene: TRBV4-2; J gene: TRBJ1-4; CDR3 protein: ASSPTGWDRGEKLF
clone size: .; V gene: TRBV11-2; J gene: TRBJ1-2; CDR3 protein: ASSLLSRGRGYT
clone size: .; V gene: TRBV4-1; J gene: TRBJ2-1; CDR3 protein: ASSQRQLADTIEQF
clone size: .; V gene: TRBV6-5; J gene: TRBJ1-1; CDR3 protein: ASSYSFAGSTEAF
clone size: .; V gene: TRBV9; J gene: TRBJ1-1; CDR3 protein: ASSDGRGGEMNTEAF
clone size: .; V gene: TRBV11-2; J gene: TRBJ1-6; CDR3 protein: ASSFTGVENSPLH
clone size: .; V gene: TRBV18; J gene: TRBJ2-7; CDR3 protein: ASSPPQGEPLEQY
clone size: .; V gene: TRBV29-1; J gene: TRBJ1-3; CDR3 protein: SAIPPGGSGNTIY
clone size: .; V gene: TRBV7-2; J gene: TRBJ2-3; CDR3 protein: ASSSRREDTQY
clone size: .; V gene: TRBV18; J gene: TRBJ1-4; CDR3 protein: ASSEGKVRRLF
clone size: .; V gene: TRBV27; J gene: TRBJ1-6; CDR3 protein: ASGDYNSPLH
clone size: .; V gene: TRBV19; J gene: TRBJ2-5; CDR3 protein: ASSIDTVQETQY
clone size: once; V gene: TRBV10-3; J gene: TRBJ2-1; CDR3 protein: ATGDGEGSNEQF
clone size: .; V gene: TRBV13; J gene: TRBJ1-1; CDR3 protein: ASSWGRGSAF
clone size: .; V gene: TRBV11-1; J gene: TRBJ2-5; CDR3 protein: ASSLSGGVSETQY
clone size: .; V gene: TRBV7-9; J gene: TRBJ2-7; CDR3 protein: ATKAGGYEQY
clone size: .; V gene: TRBV30; J gene: TRBJ1-1; CDR3 protein: AWSVGGINTEAF
clone size: .; V gene: TRBV4-1; J gene: TRBJ1-2; CDR3 protein: ASSHGAGGYGYT
clone size: .; V gene: TRBV10-3; J gene: TRBJ2-1; CDR3 protein: AISESMGNYNEQF
clone size: .; V gene: TRBV6-6; J gene: TRBJ1-2; CDR3 protein: ASRGEDRGYYGYT
clone size: .; V gene: TRBV5-1; J gene: TRBJ2-2; CDR3 protein: ASSLVGATGELF
clone size: .; V gene: TRBV6-2/TRBV6-3; J gene: TRBJ2-2; CDR3 protein: ASSHFTGRDTGELF
clone size: .; V gene: TRBV12-5; J gene: TRBJ2-2; CDR3 protein: ASGLPVGGEARGELF
clone size: .; V gene: TRBV6-2/TRBV6-3; J gene: TRBJ1-1; CDR3 protein: ASSYPSRGLF
clone size: .; V gene: TRBV14; J gene: TRBJ1-1; CDR3 protein: ASSQEENTEAF